This TCR beta chain was sequenced during a study of lymphopenia after photon versus proton radiotherapy. TCRdb's table, derived via immunoSEQ multiplex PCR, lists solely in-frame clones and lacks some. Of 150,000 to 200,000 clones listed, 75% to 90% are singletons. Specimen: peripheral blood, collected from a patient treated with photon-based radiotherapy. This TCR was sampled from a man in his fifties or sixties with gastric cancer.

The CDR3 sequence: CASSVTGAEGGNTIYF. The CDR3 DNA sequence: TGTGCCAGCAGCGTTACAGGGGCCGAGGGTGGAAACACCATATATTTT. The V and J genes are TRBV7-6 and TRBJ1-3; 7 bases align to TRBD1. Germline loops: CDR1 SGHVS, CDR2 FNYEAQ. V lost 5 bases, J lost 3 bases, and 10 bases stayed unmatched. The CDR3 extends over 16 amino acids.